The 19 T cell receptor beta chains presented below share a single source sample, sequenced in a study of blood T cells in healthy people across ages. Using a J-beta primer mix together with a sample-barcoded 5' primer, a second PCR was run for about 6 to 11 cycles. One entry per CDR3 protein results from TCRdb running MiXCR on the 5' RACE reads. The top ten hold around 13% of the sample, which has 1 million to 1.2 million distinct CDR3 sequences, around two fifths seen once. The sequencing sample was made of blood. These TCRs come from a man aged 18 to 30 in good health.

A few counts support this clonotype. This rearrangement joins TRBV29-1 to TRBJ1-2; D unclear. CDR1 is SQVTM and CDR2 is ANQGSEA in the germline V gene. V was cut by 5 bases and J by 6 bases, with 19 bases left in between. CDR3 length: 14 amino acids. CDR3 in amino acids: CSVSSRDSANGYTF. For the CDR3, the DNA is TGCAGCGTTTCCTCACGGGATTCTGCTAATGGCTACACCTTC.

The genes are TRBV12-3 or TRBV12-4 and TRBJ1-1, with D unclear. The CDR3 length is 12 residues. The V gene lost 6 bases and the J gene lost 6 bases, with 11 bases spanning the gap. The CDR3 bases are TGTGCCAGCAGCCTCGGGTCGGCTGAAGCTTTCTTT. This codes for CASSLGSAEAFF.

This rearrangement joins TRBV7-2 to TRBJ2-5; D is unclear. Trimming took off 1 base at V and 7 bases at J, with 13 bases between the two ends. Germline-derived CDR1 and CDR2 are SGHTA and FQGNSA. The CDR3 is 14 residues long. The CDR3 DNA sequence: TGTGCCAGCAGCTTAGTAAGGAATCCAGGGACCCAGTACTTC. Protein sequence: CASSLVRNPGTQYF.

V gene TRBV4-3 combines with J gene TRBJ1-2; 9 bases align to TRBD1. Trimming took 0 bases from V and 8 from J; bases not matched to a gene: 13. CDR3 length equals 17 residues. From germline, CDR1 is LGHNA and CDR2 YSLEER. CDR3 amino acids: CASSQDARTGDIWGYTF. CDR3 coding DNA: TGCGCCAGCAGCCAAGATGCTAGGACAGGGGACATATGGGGCTACACCTTC.

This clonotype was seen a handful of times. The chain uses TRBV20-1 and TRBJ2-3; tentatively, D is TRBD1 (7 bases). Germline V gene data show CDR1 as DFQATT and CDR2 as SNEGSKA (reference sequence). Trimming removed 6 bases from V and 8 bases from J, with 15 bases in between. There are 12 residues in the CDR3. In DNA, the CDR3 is TGCAGTGCAAACGACAGGGAGGTTACGCAGTATTTT. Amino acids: CSANDREVTQYF.

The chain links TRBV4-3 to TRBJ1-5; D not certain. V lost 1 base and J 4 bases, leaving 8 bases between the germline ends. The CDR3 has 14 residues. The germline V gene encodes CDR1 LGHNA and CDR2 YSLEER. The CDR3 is CASSQGGVNQPQHF. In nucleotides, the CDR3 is TGCGCCAGCAGCCAAGGGGGAGTGAATCAGCCCCAGCATTTT.

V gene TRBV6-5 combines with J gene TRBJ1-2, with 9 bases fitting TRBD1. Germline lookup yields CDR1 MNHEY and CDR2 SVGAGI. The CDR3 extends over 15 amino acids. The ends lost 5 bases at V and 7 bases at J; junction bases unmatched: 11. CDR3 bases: TGTGCCAGCAGTCAGCCGGGACAGGGACTTTCTGGCTACACCTTC. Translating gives CASSQPGQGLSGYTF.

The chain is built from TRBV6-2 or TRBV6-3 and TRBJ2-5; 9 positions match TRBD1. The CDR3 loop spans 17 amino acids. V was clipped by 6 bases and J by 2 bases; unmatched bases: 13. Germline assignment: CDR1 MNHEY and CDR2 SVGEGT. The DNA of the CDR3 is TGTGCCAGCAGCCCAACCAGACAGGGGGTGATTCAAGAGACCCAGTACTTC. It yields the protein CASSPTRQGVIQETQYF.

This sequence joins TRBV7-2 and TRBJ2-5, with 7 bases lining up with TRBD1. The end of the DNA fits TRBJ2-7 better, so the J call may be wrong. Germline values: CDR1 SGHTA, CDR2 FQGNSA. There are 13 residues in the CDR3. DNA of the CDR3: TGTGCCAGCACCAAGACAGGGACGTACGAGCAGTACTTC. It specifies CASTKTGTYEQYF.

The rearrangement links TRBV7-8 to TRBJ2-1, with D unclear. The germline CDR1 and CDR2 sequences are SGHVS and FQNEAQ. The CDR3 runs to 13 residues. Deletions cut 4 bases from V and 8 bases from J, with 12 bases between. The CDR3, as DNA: TGTGCCAGCAGCTCGCTCCCGATGGATGAGCAGTTCTTC. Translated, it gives CASSSLPMDEQFF.

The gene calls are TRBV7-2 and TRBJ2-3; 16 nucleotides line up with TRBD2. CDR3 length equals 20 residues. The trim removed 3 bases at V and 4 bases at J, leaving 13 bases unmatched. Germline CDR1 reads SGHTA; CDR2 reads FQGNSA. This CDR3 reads CASSFLGTSGGAESADTQYF. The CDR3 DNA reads TGTGCCAGCAGCTTCCTCGGGACTAGCGGGGGGGCCGAGTCGGCAGATACGCAGTATTTT. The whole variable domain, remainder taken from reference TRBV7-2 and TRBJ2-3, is GAGVSQSPSNKVTEKGKDVELRCDPISGHTALYWYRQSLGQGLEFLIYFQGNSAPDKSGLPSDRFSAERTGGSVSTLTIQRTQQEDSAVYLCASSFLGTSGGAESADTQYFGPGTRLTVL.

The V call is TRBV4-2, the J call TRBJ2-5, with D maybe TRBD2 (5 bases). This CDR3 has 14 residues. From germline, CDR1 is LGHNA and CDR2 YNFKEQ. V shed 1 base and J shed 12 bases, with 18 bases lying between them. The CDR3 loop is CASSQVRYESGKYF. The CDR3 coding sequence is TGTGCCAGCAGCCAAGTGAGGTATGAATCGGGAAAGTACTTC.

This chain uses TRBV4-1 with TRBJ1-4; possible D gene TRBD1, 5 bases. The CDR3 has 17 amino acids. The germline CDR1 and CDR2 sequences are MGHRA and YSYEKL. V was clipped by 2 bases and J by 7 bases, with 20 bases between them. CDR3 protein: CASSQNSGPAGTEKLFF. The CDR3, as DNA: TGCGCCAGCAGCCAAAACTCGGGGCCGGCAGGGACTGAAAAACTGTTTTTT.

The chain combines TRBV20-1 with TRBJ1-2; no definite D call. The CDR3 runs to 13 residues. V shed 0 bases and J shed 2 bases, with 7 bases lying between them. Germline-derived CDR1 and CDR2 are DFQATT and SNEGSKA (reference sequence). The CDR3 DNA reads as TGCAGTGCTAGAGATGGGGTAAACTATGGCTACACCTTC. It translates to CSARDGVNYGYTF.

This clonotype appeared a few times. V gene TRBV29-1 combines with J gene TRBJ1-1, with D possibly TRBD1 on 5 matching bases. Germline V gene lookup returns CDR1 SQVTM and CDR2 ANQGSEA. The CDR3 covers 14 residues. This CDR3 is CSGHPGRRNTEAFF. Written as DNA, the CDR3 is TGCAGTGGACATCCGGGACGCCGGAACACTGAAGCTTTCTTT.

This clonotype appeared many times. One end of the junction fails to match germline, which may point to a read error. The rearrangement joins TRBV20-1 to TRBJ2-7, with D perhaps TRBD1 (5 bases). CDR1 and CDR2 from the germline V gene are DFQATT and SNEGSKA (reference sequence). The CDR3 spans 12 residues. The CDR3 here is CSASQGSNEQYF. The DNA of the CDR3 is TGCAGTGCTAGCCAGGGCTCCAACGAGCAGTACTTC.

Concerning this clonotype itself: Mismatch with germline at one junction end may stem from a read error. DNA of the CDR3: TGTGCCTGGAGTCCCCGACTTTCGGGAAACACTGAAGTTTTCTTT. This gives the protein CAWSPRLSGNTEVFF. The chain joins TRBV30 to TRBJ1-1, with D hard to call. CDR3 size: 15 residues. The germline gives CDR1 GTSNPN, CDR2 SVGIG (reference sequence). The full variable domain, with the rest looked up from reference TRBV30 and TRBJ1-1, is SQTIHQWPATLVQPVGSPLSLECTVEGTSNPNLYWYRQAAGRGLQLLFYSVGIGQISSEVPQNLSASRPQDRQFILSSKKLLLSDSGFYLCAWSPRLSGNTEVFFGQGTRLTVV.

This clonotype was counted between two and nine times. CDR3 protein: CASRGGVNEQFF. The CDR3 DNA is TGCGCCAGCAGGGGGGGTGTGAATGAGCAGTTCTTC. The chain links TRBV4-1 to TRBJ2-1; TRBD2 might be the D (6 bases). V lost 6 bases to trimming and J lost 7 bases, with 10 bases between them. This CDR3 region has 12 residues. Germline-derived CDR1 and CDR2 are MGHRA and YSYEKL.

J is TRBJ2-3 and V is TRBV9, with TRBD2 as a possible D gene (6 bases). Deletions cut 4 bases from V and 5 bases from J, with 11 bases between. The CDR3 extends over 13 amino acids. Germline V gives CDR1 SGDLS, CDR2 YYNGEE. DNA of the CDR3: TGTGCCAGCAGCCGGGGGAACATAGATACGCAGTATTTT. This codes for CASSRGNIDTQYF. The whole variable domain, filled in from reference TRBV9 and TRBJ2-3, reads DSGVTQTPKHLITATGQRVTLRCSPRSGDLSVYWYQQSLDQGLQFLIQYYNGEERAKGNILERFSAQQFPDLHSELNLSSLELGDSALYFCASSRGNIDTQYFGPGTRLTVL.